This T cell receptor beta chain was profiled in a study of breast tumors, draining lymph nodes, adjacent tissues (dated by TCRdb to 2016 to 2017). Broadly, across the study: Breast cancer patients provided tumor, adjacent nontumor tissue and axillary lymph nodes, and the study compared the TCR beta repertoires across these three sources. The study was designed to assess the relationships and possible T-cell exchange between tumor, surrounding tissue and draining lymph node repertoires in human breast cancer. Overall study results and their limits: The study presented the conclusion that tumor T cells originate in lymph nodes as consistent with a hypothesis, not as something directly demonstrated. T-cell repertoire diversity in tumors was found to be lower than in lymph nodes but higher than in nontumor tissue, and preferential V and J gene usage was observed. A scenario in which most tumor T cells derive from the lymph node and then expand within tumor tissue was judged to be consistent with the data. Tumor and nontumor tissue repertoires were found to be significantly more similar in luminal-like than in basal-like breast cancer.

CDR1 and CDR2 were assigned from the germline V gene (reference sequence) as SEHNR and FQNEAQ. The CDR3 spans 11 residues, from the cysteine through the phenylalanine. The retained sequence is limited to the CDR3, 33 bases, with the frame set at the first base. At the junction V is shortened by 5 bases and J by 7 bases, with 6 bases in between. Sequencing was carried out with an Illumina HiSeq 2000. Multiplex PCR amplification was used to build the TCR beta chain libraries. High-throughput sequencing was used to analyze the amplified TCR beta chain products. Clones were called with MiXCR by TCRdb after fastp trimmed the public reads at Q25, and only in-frame beta chains were retained. All rows with the same CDR3 protein become a single entry with the most common DNA and genes. Recorded for this sample are some 52,000 distinct CDR3 sequences; roughly 39% of them occurred a single time. More than 9% of the sample comes from the top ten.

This clonotype was counted at least ten times. Its cognate antigen has yet to be identified. Base qualities are missing; no much larger clone stands one base away. The chain joins TRBV7-9 to TRBJ2-1, with no D gene named confidently. The clonotype originates from a female donor with breast cancer. Some clones in this sample may be carry-over from other donors' samples. Material: breast tumor tissue. In nucleotides, the sequence is TGTGCCAGCAGCGACACTAATGAGCAGTTCTTC. It codes for CASSDTNEQFF.